The 2 T cell receptor beta chains given below trace back to one sample, sequenced in a study of blood T cell repertoires in COVID-19. Profiled with immunoSEQ multiplex PCR; TCRdb holds only in-frame clones, not every one. Here the sample spans some 150,000 clones, around 84% being singletons. Sequenced: peripheral blood. Receptor source: a human donor with acute or convalescent COVID-19. The donor label of this sample is uncertain.

This clone was recorded a few times. V and J are TRBV27 and TRBJ1-3; no clear D. V gave up 6 bases and J gave up 0 bases, with 12 bases separating them. Germline values: CDR1 MNHEY, CDR2 SMNVEV (reference sequence). The CDR3 has 15 residues. In DNA form, the CDR3 reads TGTGCCAGCAGCGTTACCGGGGACTCTGGAAACACCATATATTTT. Translating gives CASSVTGDSGNTIYF.

The chain is built from TRBV6-5 and TRBJ2-2, with a weak D call TRBD2 (5 bases). The germline V gene encodes CDR1 MNHEY and CDR2 SVGAGI. This CDR3 has 13 amino acids. Trimming stripped 6 bases from V and 5 bases from J, with 10 bases between. The CDR3 DNA is TGTGCCAGCAGAACTAGGAGGACCGGGGAGCTGTTTTTT. It encodes CASRTRRTGELFF.